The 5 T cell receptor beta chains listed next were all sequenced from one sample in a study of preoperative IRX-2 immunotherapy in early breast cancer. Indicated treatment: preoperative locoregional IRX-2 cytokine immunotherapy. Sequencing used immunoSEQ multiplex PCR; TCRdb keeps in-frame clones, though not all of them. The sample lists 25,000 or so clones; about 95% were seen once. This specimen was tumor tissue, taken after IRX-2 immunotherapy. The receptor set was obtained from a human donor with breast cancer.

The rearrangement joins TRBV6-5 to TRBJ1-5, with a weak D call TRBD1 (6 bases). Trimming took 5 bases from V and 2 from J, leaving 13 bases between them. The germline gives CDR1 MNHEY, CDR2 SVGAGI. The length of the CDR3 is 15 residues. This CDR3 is CASSKVQGRNQPQHF. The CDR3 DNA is TGTGCCAGCAGTAAGGTCCAGGGGCGCAATCAGCCCCAGCATTTT.

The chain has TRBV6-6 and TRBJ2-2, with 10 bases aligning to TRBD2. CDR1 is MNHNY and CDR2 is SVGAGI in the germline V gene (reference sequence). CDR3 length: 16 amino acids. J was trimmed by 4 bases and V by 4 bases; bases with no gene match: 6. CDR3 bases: TGTGCCAGCAGTTTTACGGGACTAGCGAGCACCGGGGAGCTGTTTTTT. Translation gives CASSFTGLASTGELFF.

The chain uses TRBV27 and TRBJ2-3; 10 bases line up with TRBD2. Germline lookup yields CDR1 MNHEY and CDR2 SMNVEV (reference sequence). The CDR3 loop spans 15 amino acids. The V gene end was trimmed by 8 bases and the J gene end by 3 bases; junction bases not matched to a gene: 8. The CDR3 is CASGLLAGATDTQYF. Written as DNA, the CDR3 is TGTGCCAGCGGGCTCCTAGCGGGGGCAACAGATACGCAGTATTTT.

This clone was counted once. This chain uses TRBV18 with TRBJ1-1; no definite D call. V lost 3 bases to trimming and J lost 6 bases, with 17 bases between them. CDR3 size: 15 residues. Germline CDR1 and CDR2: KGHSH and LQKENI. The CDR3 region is CASSPDLGAVAEAFF. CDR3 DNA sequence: TGTGCCAGCTCACCTGATTTGGGCGCGGTCGCTGAAGCTTTCTTT.

Here the CDR3 DNA reads TGTGCCAGCAGCGCACCCGGACTAGCGGAGAACACCGGGGAGCTGTTTTTT. This codes for CASSAPGLAENTGELFF. The chain links TRBV11-3 to TRBJ2-2, with TRBD2 identical over 10 bases. Germline CDR1 and CDR2: SGHNT and YENEEA. The V and J ends lost 5 bases and 1 base, in that order; junction bases with no gene match: 7. This CDR3 comprises 17 residues. Full variable domain (missing parts from reference TRBV11-3 and TRBJ2-2): EAGVVQSPRYKIIEKKQPVAFWCNPISGHNTLYWYLQNLGQGPELLIRYENEEAVDDSQLPKDRFSAERLKGVDSTLKIQPAELGDSAVYLCASSAPGLAENTGELFFGEGSRLTVL.